The text below deals with one TCR beta chain. What it binds is not known. A single base separates this from a much larger clone, so it may be a read error. Amplifying from RNA transcripts, the study obtained TCR beta CDR3 regions. The first round was an RT-PCR with HTBI primers, and the second round was a multiplex PCR. TCRdb independently ran MiXCR on the multiplex PCR reads; one entry per CDR3 protein. This table has about 1.2 million distinct CDR3 sequences, about 38% appearing once. Per germline, CDR1 SSHAT and CDR2 FNYEAQ (reference sequence). This CDR3 contains 13 residues. Pregnancy or lactation, uncontrolled infections and other autoimmune diseases were grounds for excluding patients. This specimen belongs to a study of Graves' ophthalmopathy and Graves' hyperthyroidism. General study points: Most expanded clonotypes from thyroid (those above 0.001 frequency) were also found in blood.

The sequenced sample was peripheral blood or thyroid tissue (not recorded which). The TCR originated in an adult man with Graves' hyperthyroidism. The chain has TRBV7-7 and TRBJ2-5; D gene uncertain. The CDR3 sequence is CASSSYLQGTQYF. DNA of the CDR3: TGTGCCAGCAGCTCCTACCTCCAAGGGACCCAGTACTTC.